This paragraph covers one T cell receptor (beta chain) sequence. The method was immunoSEQ multiplex PCR; TCRdb's version includes in-frame clones alone and lacks a portion of them. The sample holds some 210,000 clones, approximately 90% seen once. This record belongs to a study of blood T cell repertoires in COVID-19. For the study at large: The United States, Italy and Spain supplied acute and convalescent COVID-19 samples.

The V gene lost 6 bases and the J gene lost 0 bases, with 8 bases spanning the gap. Germline CDR1 is MDHEN and CDR2 is SYDVKM. This CDR3 comprises 13 residues. The sample was peripheral blood. The TCR sequence derives from a young man with acute or convalescent COVID-19. V usage is TRBV28 and J usage is TRBJ1-2; D is ambiguous. The CDR3 DNA reads TGTGCCAGCAGGCTAACAGCTAACTATGGCTACACCTTC. Residues: CASRLTANYGYTF.